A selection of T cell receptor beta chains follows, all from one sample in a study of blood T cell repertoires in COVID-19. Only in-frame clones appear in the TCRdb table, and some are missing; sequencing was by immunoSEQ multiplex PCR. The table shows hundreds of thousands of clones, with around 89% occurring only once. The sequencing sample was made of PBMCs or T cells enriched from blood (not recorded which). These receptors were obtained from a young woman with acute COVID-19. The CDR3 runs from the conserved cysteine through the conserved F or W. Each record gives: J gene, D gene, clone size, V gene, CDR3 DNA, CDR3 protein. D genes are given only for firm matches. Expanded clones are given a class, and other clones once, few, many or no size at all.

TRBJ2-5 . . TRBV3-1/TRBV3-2 TGTGCCAGCAGCCTTCCCCTCAGGGAGACCCAGTACTTC CASSLPLRETQYF
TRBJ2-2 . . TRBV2 TGTGCCAGCAGTGTAAGAGCCGGGGAGCTGTTTTTT CASSVRAGELFF
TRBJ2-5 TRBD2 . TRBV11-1 TGTGCCAGCAGCTTAGTGAAGCGGGAGGGACAAGAGACCCAGTACTTC CASSLVKREGQETQYF
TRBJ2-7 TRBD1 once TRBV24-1 TGTGCCACCAGTGAACTGGACAGGGAAATCTACGAGCAGTACTTC CATSELDREIYEQYF
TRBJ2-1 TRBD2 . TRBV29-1 TGCAGCGTTGAAGGGTCGGTAGGTCTAGCGGGAGATGAGCAGTTCTTC CSVEGSVGLAGDEQFF
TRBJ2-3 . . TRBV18 TGTGCCAGCTCACTCTTGAGCGGCACAGATACGCAGTATTTT CASSLLSGTDTQYF
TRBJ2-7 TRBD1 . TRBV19 TGTGCCAGTAGTCGGGACAGGTTCTCCTACGAGCAGTACTTC CASSRDRFSYEQYF
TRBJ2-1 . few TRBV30 TGTGCCTGGGAGCGGCTCACACCCTACAATGAGCAGTTCTTC CAWERLTPYNEQFF
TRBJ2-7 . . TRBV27 TGTGCCAGCACCCCGGGGAGGGGGGCCTACGAGCAGTACTTC CASTPGRGAYEQYF
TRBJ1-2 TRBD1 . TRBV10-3 TGTGCCATCAGTGGTACAGGGGTAAACTATGGCTACACCTTC CAISGTGVNYGYTF
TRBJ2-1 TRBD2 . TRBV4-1 TGCGCCAGCAGCTCCACTAGCGGGAGTTTCCCCTACAATGAGCAGTTCTTC CASSSTSGSFPYNEQFF
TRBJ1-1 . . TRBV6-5 TGTGCCAGCAGGGGCGCAGACACTGAAGCTTTCTTT CASRGADTEAFF
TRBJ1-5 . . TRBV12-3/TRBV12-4 TGTGCCAGCAGTTTGAGGGTAATAGGGCATTTT CASSLRVIGHF
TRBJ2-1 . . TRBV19 TGTGCCAGTAGTGATGTAGTCAATGAGCAGTTCTTC CASSDVVNEQFF
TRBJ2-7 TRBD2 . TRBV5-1 TGCGCCAGCAGATTAACGGGAGGGCCGTACGAGCAGTACTTC CASRLTGGPYEQYF
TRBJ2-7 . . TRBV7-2 TGTGCCAGCAGGAACTACAGGGCAGATGGGCAGTACTTC CASRNYRADGQYF
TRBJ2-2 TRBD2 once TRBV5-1 TGCGCCAGCAGCTTAAAGAAACTAGCGGGAGGGCCGGGGGAGCTGTTTTTT CASSLKKLAGGPGELFF
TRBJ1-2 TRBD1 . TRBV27 TGTGCCAGCAGCCAAGACAGGGTCCCTCTTAACTATGGCTACACCTTC CASSQDRVPLNYGYTF
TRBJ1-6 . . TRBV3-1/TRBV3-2 TGTGCCAGCAGCCAAGTCGGGGGGCTCTCCTATAATTCACCCCTCCACTTT CASSQVGGLSYNSPLHF
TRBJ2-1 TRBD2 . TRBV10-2 TGCGCCAGCAGTGAGGGAGCGGGAGGGCCCCCCTACAATGAGCAGTTCTTC CASSEGAGGPPYNEQFF
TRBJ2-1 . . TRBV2 TGTGCCAGCACTAGCCGAGGGAGATCCTACAATGAGCAGTTCTTC CASTSRGRSYNEQFF
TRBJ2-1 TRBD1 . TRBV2 TGTGCCAGCAAATTGGGGACAGGGATGCACAATGAGCAGTTCTTC CASKLGTGMHNEQFF
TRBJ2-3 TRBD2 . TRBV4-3 TGCGCCAGCAGCCAAGAATCTAGCGGGAGATTAGATACGCAGTATTTT CASSQESSGRLDTQYF
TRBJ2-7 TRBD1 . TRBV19 TGTGCCAGTAGTCCCCCCGGGACAGGGGGGAACGAGCAGTACTTC CASSPPGTGGNEQYF
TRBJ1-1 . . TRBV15 TGTGCCACCAGCAGAGATTTTAACTTAAACACTGAAGCTTTCTTT CATSRDFNLNTEAFF
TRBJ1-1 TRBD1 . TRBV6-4 TGTGCCAGCAGCGGATGGGACAGGGGAATAACTGAAGCTTTCTTT CASSGWDRGITEAFF
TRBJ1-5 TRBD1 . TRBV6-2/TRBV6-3 TGTGCCAGCAGTTACTATACAGGGGGGAATCAGCCCCAGCATTTT CASSYYTGGNQPQHF
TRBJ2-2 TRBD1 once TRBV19 TGTGCCAGTAGGGGACAGTCGAACACCGGGGAGCTGTTTTTT CASRGQSNTGELFF
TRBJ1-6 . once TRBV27 TGTGCCAGCAGTTTACTGGGCAGGAATTCACCCCTCCACTTT CASSLLGRNSPLHF
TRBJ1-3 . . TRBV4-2 TGTGCCAGCAGCCAAGAAGCAGGCTCTGGAAACACCATATATTTT CASSQEAGSGNTIYF
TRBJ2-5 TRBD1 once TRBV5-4 TGTGCCAGCAGCTTTCCGGGACAGCTCCGGGAGACCCAGTACTTC CASSFPGQLRETQYF
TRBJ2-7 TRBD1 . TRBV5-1 TGCGCCAGCAGCTACTCCCCGGACAGGAGCTCCTACGAGCAGTACTTC CASSYSPDRSSYEQYF
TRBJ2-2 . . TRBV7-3 TGTGCCAGCAGCTTAAGGGCCACGAACTTCAACACCGGGGAGCTGTTTTTT CASSLRATNFNTGELFF
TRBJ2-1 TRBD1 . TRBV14 TGTGCCAGCAGCCCCCAGACAGGGGTGGCCTACAATGAGCAGTTCTTC CASSPQTGVAYNEQFF
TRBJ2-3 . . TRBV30 TGTGCCTGGAGTTGGACAGGACTAACAGATACGCAGTATTTT CAWSWTGLTDTQYF
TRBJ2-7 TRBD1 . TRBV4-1 TGCGCCAGCAGCCAAGGGGACAGGGGGCCCGAGCAGTACTTC CASSQGDRGPEQYF
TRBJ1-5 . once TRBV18 TGTGCCAGCTCACCGGAGCAGAATCAGCCCCAGCATTTT CASSPEQNQPQHF
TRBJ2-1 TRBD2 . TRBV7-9 TGTGCCAGCAGTTTGGGAGGGGATGAGCAGTTCTTC CASSLGGDEQFF
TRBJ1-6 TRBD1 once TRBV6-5 TGTGCCAGCAGTTACTCTGGACAGGGCTATAATTCACCCCTCCACTTT CASSYSGQGYNSPLHF
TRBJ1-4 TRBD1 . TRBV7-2 TGTGCCAGCAGCTTCGCAGACAGGGGCAATGAAAAACTGTTTTTT CASSFADRGNEKLFF
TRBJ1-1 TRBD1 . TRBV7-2 TGTGCCAGCAGCGATATGGACAGGGAGAACACTGAAGCTTTCTTT CASSDMDRENTEAFF
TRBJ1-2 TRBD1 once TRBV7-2 TGTGCCAGCAGCTTAGAAGGACAGGGAAAAGATGGCTACACCTTC CASSLEGQGKDGYTF
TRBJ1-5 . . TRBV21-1 TGTGCCAGCAGCAAAGCCAAGGGACACCAGCTCGGGCAGCCCCAGCATTTT CASSKAKGHQLGQPQHF
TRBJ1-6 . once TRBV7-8 TGTGCCAGCAGCTTGCAGGGGAGTAATTCACCCCTCCACTTT CASSLQGSNSPLHF
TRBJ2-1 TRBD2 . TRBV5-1 TGCGCCAGCAGCTTGGCCGGGGGGACTAGCGGGACGACGGCCTACAATGAGCAGTTCTTC CASSLAGGTSGTTAYNEQFF
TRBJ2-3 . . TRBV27 TGTGCCAGCAGCGAGACTAGGAGCACAGATACGCAGTATTTT CASSETRSTDTQYF
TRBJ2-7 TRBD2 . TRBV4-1 TGCGCCAGCAGCCAAGACGGGACTAGGACCTACGAGCAGTACTTC CASSQDGTRTYEQYF
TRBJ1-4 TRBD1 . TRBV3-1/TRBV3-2 TGTGCCAGCAGCCTCAGTGGCACAGGGGCTGAAAAACTGTTTTTT CASSLSGTGAEKLFF
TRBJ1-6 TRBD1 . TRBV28 TGTGCCAGCACGGATAGGGGACAGGGGAATTCACCCCTCCACTTT CASTDRGQGNSPLHF
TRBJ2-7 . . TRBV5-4 TGTGCCAGCAGCTTGCGGCCCGAGGCCTACGAGCAGTACTTC CASSLRPEAYEQYF
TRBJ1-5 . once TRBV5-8 TGTGCCAGCAGCCACGGGGGTTTTAGCAATCAGCCCCAGCATTTT CASSHGGFSNQPQHF
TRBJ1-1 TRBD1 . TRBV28 TGTGCCAGCAGTTTGACAGGGCCCACTGAAGCTTTCTTT CASSLTGPTEAFF
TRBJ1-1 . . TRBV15 TGTGCCACCAGCAGAGATCGGACTCACACTGAAGCTTTCTTT CATSRDRTHTEAFF
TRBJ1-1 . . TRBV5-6 TGTGCCAGCAGCTTTCTCGACAGGTTGGCTGAAGCTTTCTTT CASSFLDRLAEAFF
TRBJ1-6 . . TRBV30 TGTGCCTGGAGTTTGGGTAGCGTCTATAATTCACCCCTCCACTTT CAWSLGSVYNSPLHF